This T cell receptor beta chain derives from a study of cytomegalovirus exposure and HLA in healthy donors. Notes on the study in general: Later analysis showed TCR association rates varying by HLA locus, highest for DRB1 and lowest for HLA-C. According to the study, roughly 180 TCR beta chains were cytomegalovirus-associated. The authors excluded some V segments, including TRBV6-2 and TRBV6-3, as indistinguishable.

CDR1 and CDR2 (germline): SGHRS, YFSETQ. This CDR3 contains 13 residues. The trim removed 3 bases at V and 9 bases at J, leaving 5 bases unmatched. In its sample, this clone was seen a few times. As yet, its antigen is unknown. Amplification used 60 Vbeta primers and 13 Jbeta primers. Sequencing used immunoSEQ multiplex PCR; TCRdb keeps in-frame clones, though not all of them. The sample includes 150,000 to 200,000 clones, 75% to 80% of them seen just once. This rearrangement joins TRBV5-1 to TRBJ2-1; TRBD2 matches 8 bases. Source material: PBMCs. The sequence came from a middle-aged man in good health and CMV-seropositive. The CDR3 is CASSSLAGAEQFF. DNA of the CDR3: TGCGCCAGCAGCTCCCTAGCGGGTGCTGAGCAGTTCTTC.